This T cell receptor beta chain was recovered during a study of blood T cell repertoires in COVID-19. At the level of the study: Material from acute and convalescent COVID-19 was sourced from the United States, Italy and Spain. Sample material is recorded as cDNA or gDNA derived from T cells, B-cell-depleted T cells, or PBMCs.

The CDR3 contains 16 residues. Germline loops: CDR1 SGHTA, CDR2 FQGTGA. The trim removed 2 bases at V and 3 bases at J, leaving 3 bases unmatched. This table comes from immunoSEQ multiplex PCR, and its TCRdb copy is limited to in-frame clones, with some not included. This table has 200,000 to 250,000 clones, 80% appearing once. This receptor was taken from a woman in her 70s with acute or convalescent COVID-19. This sequence joins TRBV7-3 and TRBJ2-3; the match to TRBD1 covers 12 bases. The specimen sequenced was peripheral blood. The CDR3 nucleotides are TGTGCCAGCAGCTTATTGGGACAGGGGGCTACAGATACGCAGTATTTT. This codes for CASSLLGQGATDTQYF.